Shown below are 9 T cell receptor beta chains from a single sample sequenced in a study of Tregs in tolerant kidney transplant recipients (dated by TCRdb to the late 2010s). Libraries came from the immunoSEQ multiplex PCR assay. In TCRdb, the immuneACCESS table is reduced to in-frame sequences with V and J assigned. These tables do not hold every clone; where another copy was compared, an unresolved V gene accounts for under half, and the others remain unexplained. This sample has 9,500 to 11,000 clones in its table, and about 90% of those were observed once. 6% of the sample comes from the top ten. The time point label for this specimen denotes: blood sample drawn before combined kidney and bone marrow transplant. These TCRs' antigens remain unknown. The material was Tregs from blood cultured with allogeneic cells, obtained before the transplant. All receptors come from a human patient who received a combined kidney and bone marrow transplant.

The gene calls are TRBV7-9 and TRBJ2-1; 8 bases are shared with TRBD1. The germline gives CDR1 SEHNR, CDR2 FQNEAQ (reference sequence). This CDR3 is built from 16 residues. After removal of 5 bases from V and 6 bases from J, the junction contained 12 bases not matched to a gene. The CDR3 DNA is TGTGCCAGCAGCCGTCCACCCAGGGGGCGGCTCAATGAGCAGTTCTTC. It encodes CASSRPPRGRLNEQFF.

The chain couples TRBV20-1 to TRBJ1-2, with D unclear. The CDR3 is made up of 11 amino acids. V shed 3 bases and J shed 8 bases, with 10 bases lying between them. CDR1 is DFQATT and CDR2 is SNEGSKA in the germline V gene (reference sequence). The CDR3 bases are TGCAGTGCTAGCAGGAAACCCGGCTACACCTTC. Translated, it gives CSASRKPGYTF.

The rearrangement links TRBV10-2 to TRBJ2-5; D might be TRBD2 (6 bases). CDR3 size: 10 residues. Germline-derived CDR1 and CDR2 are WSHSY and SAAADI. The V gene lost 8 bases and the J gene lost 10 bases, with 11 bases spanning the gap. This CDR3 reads CASGSSDQYF. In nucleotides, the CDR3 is TGCGCCAGCGGCTCTAGCGACCAGTACTTC.

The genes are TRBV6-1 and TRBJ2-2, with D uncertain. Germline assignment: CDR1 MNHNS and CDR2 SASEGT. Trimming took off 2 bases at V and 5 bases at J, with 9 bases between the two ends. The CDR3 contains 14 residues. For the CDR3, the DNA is TGTGCCAGCAGTGAACTATGGATAACCGGGGAGCTGTTTTTT. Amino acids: CASSELWITGELFF.

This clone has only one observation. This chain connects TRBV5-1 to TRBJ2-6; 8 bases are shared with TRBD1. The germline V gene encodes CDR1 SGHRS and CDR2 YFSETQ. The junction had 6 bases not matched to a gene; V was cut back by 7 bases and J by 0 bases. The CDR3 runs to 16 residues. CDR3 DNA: TGCGCCAGCGCGACAGGGGCCTCCTCTGGGGCCAACGTCCTGACTTTC. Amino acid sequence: CASATGASSGANVLTF.

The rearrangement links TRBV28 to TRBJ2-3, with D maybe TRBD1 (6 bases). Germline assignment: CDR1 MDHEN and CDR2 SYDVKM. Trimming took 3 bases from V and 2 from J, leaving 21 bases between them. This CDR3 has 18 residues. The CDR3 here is CASSFYPGAGALTDTQYF. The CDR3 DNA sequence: TGTGCCAGCAGTTTTTATCCAGGGGCAGGGGCACTCACAGATACGCAGTATTTT.

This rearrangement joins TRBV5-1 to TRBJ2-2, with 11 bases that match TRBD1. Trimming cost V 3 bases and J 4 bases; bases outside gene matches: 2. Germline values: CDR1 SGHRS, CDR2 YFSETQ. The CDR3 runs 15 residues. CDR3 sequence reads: CASSWGTGGTGELFF. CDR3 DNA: TGCGCCAGCAGCTGGGGGACAGGGGGCACCGGGGAGCTGTTTTTT.

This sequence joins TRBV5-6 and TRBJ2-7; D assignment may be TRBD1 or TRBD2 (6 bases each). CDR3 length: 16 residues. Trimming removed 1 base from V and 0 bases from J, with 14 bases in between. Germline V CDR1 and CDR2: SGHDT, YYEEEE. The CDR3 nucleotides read TGTGCCAGCAGCTTGATGGGGGGCCCCAGCTCCTACGAGCAGTACTTC. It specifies CASSLMGGPSSYEQYF.

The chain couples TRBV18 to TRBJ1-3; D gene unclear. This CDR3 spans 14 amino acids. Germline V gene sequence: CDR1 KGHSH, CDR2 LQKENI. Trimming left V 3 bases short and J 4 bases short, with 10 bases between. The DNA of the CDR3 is TGTGCCAGCTCACCGAGTATTGGAGGAAACACCATATATTTT. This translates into CASSPSIGGNTIYF.